These 13 T cell receptor beta chains were all obtained from the same sample, sequenced in a study of blood T cells in healthy people across ages. Combining a sample-barcoded 5' primer with a J-beta primer mix, a second PCR ran for roughly 6 to 12 cycles. Each CDR3 protein is one row after TCRdb ran MiXCR on the 5' RACE reads. The data show 450,000 to 600,000 distinct CDR3 sequences, 25% to 35% seen once. This sample also belongs to another study, concerning T cells of mothers and their children.

Input material: blood. The receptors shown here come from a boy aged 2-9 years in good health.

Ten or more counts support this clonotype. The chain employs TRBV7-2 and TRBJ2-7, with a possible D match to TRBD2 (6 bases). CDR3 length: 14 residues. From germline, CDR1 is SGHTA and CDR2 FQGNSA. V gave up 1 base and J gave up 0 bases, with 7 bases separating them. CDR3 protein: CASSLGRGSYEQYF. As DNA, the CDR3 is TGTGCCAGCAGCTTAGGGCGGGGCTCCTACGAGCAGTACTTC.

There are a few counts of this clonotype. This chain connects TRBV4-1 to TRBJ2-6; 8 nucleotides line up with TRBD1. The CDR3 is 16 residues long. Germline V gene sequence: CDR1 MGHRA, CDR2 YSYEKL. Trimming removed 1 base from V and 8 bases from J; junction bases left unmatched: 7. The CDR3 region has the DNA TGCGCCAGCAGCCAAGTAAGGACAGGGAAATCCAACGTCCTGACTTTC. This translates into CASSQVRTGKSNVLTF.

The table lists this clonotype with a few counts. V is TRBV6-6 and J is TRBJ2-7; D could derive from TRBD1 or TRBD2 (6 bases each). This CDR3 contains 13 residues. The ends were cut back, 5 bases at V and 3 bases at J, with 11 bases in the middle. Germline loops: CDR1 MNHNY, CDR2 SVGAGI (reference sequence). The CDR3 loop reads CASSPGARYEQYF. CDR3 nucleotide sequence: TGTGCCAGCAGTCCGGGGGCCCGCTACGAGCAGTACTTC.

There are a few counts of this clonotype. The J gene is TRBJ2-5, the V gene TRBV27; D is unresolved. The J call may not be correct, given that the DNA end is closer to TRBJ2-7. This CDR3 has 13 amino acids. Germline V gene sequence: CDR1 MNHEY, CDR2 SMNVEV (reference sequence). CDR3 amino acids: CASSTRGSYEQYF. DNA of the CDR3: TGTGCCAGCAGTACCCGCGGCTCCTACGAGCAGTACTTC.

This clonotype came up a few times. J is TRBJ2-7 and V is TRBV10-3, with D unresolved. There are 14 residues in the CDR3. Germline assignment: CDR1 ENHRY and CDR2 SYGVKD. Between the trimmed V and J ends, which lost 0 bases and 3 bases, there was a span of 9 bases. Here the CDR3 DNA reads TGTGCCATCAGTGAGTCGATGCTGGTCTACGAGCAGTACTTC. Protein product: CAISESMLVYEQYF.

This clonotype was counted between two and nine times. The V and J genes are TRBV4-1 and TRBJ2-3; 8 bases map to TRBD1. There are 15 residues in the CDR3. V shed 3 bases and J 8 bases; nucleotides not matched to a gene: 10. Germline V gene data show CDR1 as MGHRA and CDR2 as YSYEKL. The DNA for the CDR3 is TGCGCCAGCAGCCAGGCAGGGGGCCGGGGAAGTACGCAGTATTTT. Amino acid sequence: CASSQAGGRGSTQYF.

The chain has TRBV2 and TRBJ2-1, with D possibly being TRBD1 or TRBD2 (5 bases each). The CDR3 runs to 14 residues. Trimming removed 7 bases at V and 3 bases at J, with 13 bases between. Germline values: CDR1 SNHLY, CDR2 FYNNEI. CDR3 DNA: TGTGCCAGCATACCGGGACGGAACTACAATGAGCAGTTCTTC. This encodes CASIPGRNYNEQFF.

This clonotype appeared a few times. This chain joins TRBV10-3 and TRBJ2-5; 9 bases map to TRBD2. The J call may be faulty, since TRBJ2-7 better matches the DNA end. CDR1 ENHRY and CDR2 SYGVKD come from the germline V gene. The CDR3 runs 16 residues. In DNA form, the CDR3 reads TGTGCCATCAGTGAGTCGACTAGCGGACCCTCCTACGAGCAGTACTTC. As protein: CAISESTSGPSYEQYF.

V gene TRBV12-3 or TRBV12-4 combines with J gene TRBJ2-7; D gene ambiguous. Trimming removed 3 bases at V and 4 bases at J, with 7 bases between. The CDR3 spans 12 residues. Here the CDR3 DNA reads TGTGCCAGCAGTTTTCTGGGTTACGAGCAGTACTTC. It yields the protein CASSFLGYEQYF.

The chain uses TRBV6-5 and TRBJ2-5; no definite D call. This CDR3 has 11 residues. V was shortened by 0 bases and J by 10 bases, with 6 bases between the two germline ends. Germline values: CDR1 MNHEY, CDR2 SVGAGI. In nucleotides, the CDR3 is TGTGCCAGCAGTTACTCGGGGTTCCAGTACTTC. Encoded protein: CASSYSGFQYF.

The chain couples TRBV24-1 to TRBJ1-3, with TRBD1 matching over 8 bases. The CDR3 extends over 18 amino acids. Germline V gene lookup returns CDR1 KGHDR and CDR2 SFDVKD. V lost 7 bases and J lost 0; bases outside the gene matches: 13. DNA of the CDR3: TGTGCCACCAGGGGAAGCCAGGGGGCTTTCCTCTCTGGAAACACCATATATTTT. Its translation is CATRGSQGAFLSGNTIYF.

This clonotype has only a few counts. This chain uses TRBV12-3 or TRBV12-4 with TRBJ2-2, with D perhaps TRBD1 (5 bases). The CDR3 sequence is 16 residues long. Trimming removed 5 bases from V and 6 bases from J, with 19 bases in between. DNA of the CDR3: TGTGCCAGCAGTCCCAGGGTAGTGGCGGTCCCCGGGGAGCTGTTTTTT. It translates to CASSPRVVAVPGELFF.

The rearrangement uses TRBV27 and TRBJ2-7; D ambiguous. The CDR3 is 13 residues long. Germline V gene data show CDR1 as MNHEY and CDR2 as SMNVEV (reference sequence). Between the trimmed V and J ends, which lost 4 bases and 2 bases, there was a span of 9 bases. The CDR3 spells CASSYRKTYEQYF. CDR3 in DNA: TGTGCCAGCAGTTATAGGAAGACCTACGAGCAGTACTTC.